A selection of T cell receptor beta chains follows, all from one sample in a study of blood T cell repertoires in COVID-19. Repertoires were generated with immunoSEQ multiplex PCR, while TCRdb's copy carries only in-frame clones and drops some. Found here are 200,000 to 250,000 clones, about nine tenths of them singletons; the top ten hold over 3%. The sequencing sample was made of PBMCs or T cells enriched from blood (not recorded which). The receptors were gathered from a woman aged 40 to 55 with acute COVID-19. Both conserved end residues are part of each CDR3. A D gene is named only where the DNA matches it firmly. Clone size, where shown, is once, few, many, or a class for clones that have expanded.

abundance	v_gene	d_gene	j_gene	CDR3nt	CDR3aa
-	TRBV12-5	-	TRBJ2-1	TGTGCTAGTGGTTTGGTAGAGAGGACAGTTCAGTTCTTC	CASGLVERTVQFF
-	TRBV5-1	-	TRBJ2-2	TGCGCCAGCAGCTTGACAGAAAACACCGGGGAGCTGTTTTTT	CASSLTENTGELFF
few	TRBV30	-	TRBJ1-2	TGTGCCTGGCTCGCGAGCTCAACCTATGGCTACACCTTC	CAWLASSTYGYTF
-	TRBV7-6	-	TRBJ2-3	TGTGCCAGCAGCCCCATAGCGGCAGATACGCAGTATTTT	CASSPIAADTQYF
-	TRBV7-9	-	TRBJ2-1	TGTGCCAGCAGCTTAGGTGGGGTGCGAGGGGAGCAGTTCTTC	CASSLGGVRGEQFF
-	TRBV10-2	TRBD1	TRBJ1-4	TGCGCCAGCACTGGACAGGGTACTAATGAAAAACTGTTTTTT	CASTGQGTNEKLFF
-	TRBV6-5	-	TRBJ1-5	TGTGCCAGCAGCTCTTCCGGGGGGCAGCAACAGCCCCAGCATTTT	CASSSSGGQQQPQHF
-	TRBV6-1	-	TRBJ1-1	TGTGCCAGCAGTGAGGCTGCGAACACTGAAGCTTTCTTT	CASSEAANTEAFF
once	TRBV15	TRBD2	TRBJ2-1	TGTGCCACCGCCCGGGGAGGGGTGGGGTTGAATGAGCAGTTCTTC	CATARGGVGLNEQFF
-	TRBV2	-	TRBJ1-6	TGTGCCAGCAGTGAGCGGACAGTAAGAATCGATAATTCACCCCTCCACTTT	CASSERTVRIDNSPLHF
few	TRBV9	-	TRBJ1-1	TGTGCCAGCAGCGTTCGACCGACAGGATCTGAAGCTTTCTTT	CASSVRPTGSEAFF
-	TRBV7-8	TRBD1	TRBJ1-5	TGTGCCAGCAGCCGCAAGACAGGGACTTTCAATCAGCCCCAGCATTTT	CASSRKTGTFNQPQHF
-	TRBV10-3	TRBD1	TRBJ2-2	TGTGCCATCAGTGACGACCGCGGGGACAGGGGGCGACCCGGGGAGCTGTTTTTT	CAISDDRGDRGRPGELFF
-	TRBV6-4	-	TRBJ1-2	TGTGCCAGCAGTGAGACCGGGTACGGTGGCTACACCTTC	CASSETGYGGYTF
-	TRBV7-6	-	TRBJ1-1	TGTGCCAGCAGCTCAACTTTAAGGGGGGGAAGGGCTGAAGCTTTCTTT	CASSSTLRGGRAEAFF
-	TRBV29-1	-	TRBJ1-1	TGCAGCGTTGAATCGAGGGAAGCTTTCTTT	CSVESREAFF
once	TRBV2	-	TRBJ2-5	TGTGCCAGCAGTGAATATGTGGCAGGGCCCCAAGAGGTCCAGTACTTC	CASSEYVAGPQEVQYF
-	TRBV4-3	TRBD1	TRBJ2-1	TGCGCCAGCAGCCCGCAGGGGGAATGGTCCTACAATGAGCAGTTCTTC	CASSPQGEWSYNEQFF
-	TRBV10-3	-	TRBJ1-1	TGTGCCATCGGGGCCGGGCCCGATGAAGCTTTCTTT	CAIGAGPDEAFF
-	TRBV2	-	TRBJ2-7	TGTGCCAGCAGTGATTTGCGGGGAGACTACGAGCAGTACTTC	CASSDLRGDYEQYF
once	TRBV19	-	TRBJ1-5	TGTGCCAGTAGCGGTAGTTCCAATCAGCCCCAGCATTTT	CASSGSSNQPQHF
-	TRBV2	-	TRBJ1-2	TGTGCCAGCAGTGACCAGCAGGGTGCTAACTATGGCTACACCTTC	CASSDQQGANYGYTF
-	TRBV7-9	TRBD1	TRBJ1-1	TGTGCCAGCAGCTCGGGACAGGTATGGACTGAAGCTTTCTTT	CASSSGQVWTEAFF